This entry lists 10 T cell receptor beta chains sequenced from one sample in a study of cytomegalovirus exposure and HLA in healthy donors. Vbeta (60) and Jbeta (13) primers were used in the PCR. The repertoire was sequenced with immunoSEQ multiplex PCR; TCRdb's copy has only in-frame clones and lacks some. This sample carries 150,000 to 200,000 clones, 81% of them seen once, and the ten largest clones take about 3%. Sequencing was carried out using PBMCs. The receptors stem from a man in his forties in good health and CMV-seropositive.

Remarks on this clone: At one end, the junction sequence differs from germline, possibly due to a read error. The chain is built from TRBV7-7 and TRBJ2-1; 9 bases match TRBD2. In germline, CDR1 is SSHAT, CDR2 FNYEAQ (reference sequence). The CDR3 has 16 amino acids. CDR3 DNA: TGTGCCAGCAGCTTGCGGGGGGGCCACGAGGACAAGGAGCAGTTCTTC. It is translated as CASSLRGGHEDKEQFF.

The J gene is TRBJ2-3, the V gene TRBV18, with D possibly being TRBD2 (5 bases). CDR1 and CDR2 (germline): KGHSH, LQKENI. V was trimmed by 2 bases and J by 1 base, leaving 16 bases between them. The CDR3 has 17 residues. CDR3 sequence reads: CASSPFLGSSRTDTQYF. The CDR3 nucleotides read TGTGCCAGCTCACCATTCTTAGGGAGCTCCCGCACAGATACGCAGTATTTT.

The chain combines TRBV6-1 with TRBJ1-5; D is undetermined. The CDR3 extends over 13 amino acids. Germline assignment: CDR1 MNHNS and CDR2 SASEGT. Trimming pared 7 bases from V and 2 bases from J, leaving 9 bases between. Here the CDR3 reads CASNGVRNQPQHF. The CDR3 region has the DNA TGTGCCAGCAACGGGGTGCGCAATCAGCCCCAGCATTTT.

The sample holds a few counts of this clone. The V gene is TRBV28, the J gene TRBJ1-2; tentatively, D is TRBD1 (6 bases). The CDR3 runs 13 residues. The germline V and J ends were trimmed by 5 bases and 6 bases, with 13 bases remaining between them. The germline gives CDR1 MDHEN, CDR2 SYDVKM. CDR3 amino acids: CASSTYRVDGYTF. CDR3 DNA sequence: TGTGCCAGCAGTACTTACAGGGTGGATGGCTACACCTTC.

The chain employs TRBV7-2 and TRBJ1-1, with TRBD1 matching 7 bases. The V segment lost 7 bases and the J segment 0 bases; nucleotides outside the gene matches: 2. The CDR3 runs 13 residues. Germline loops: CDR1 SGHTA, CDR2 FQGNSA. CDR3 nucleotides: TGTGCCAGCACCAGGGGGGTGAACACTGAAGCTTTCTTT. As protein: CASTRGVNTEAFF.

This clone was found a few times. The V gene is TRBV11-2, the J gene TRBJ1-1, with D unresolved. From germline, CDR1 is SGHAT and CDR2 FQNNGV. Trimming removed 8 bases at V and 5 bases at J, with 15 bases between. This CDR3 contains 13 residues. The CDR3 reads CASASERGTEAFF. For the CDR3, the DNA is TGTGCCAGCGCATCGGAGAGAGGAACTGAAGCTTTCTTT.

On this clone: The sample holds other DNA sequences that translate to the same CDR3. This chain uses TRBV18 with TRBJ2-3, with unresolved D. With 0 bases removed from V and 0 bases from J, the gap between germline ends came to 4 bases. CDR1 and CDR2 from the germline V gene are KGHSH and LQKENI. This CDR3 has 14 amino acids. CDR3 bases: TGTGCCAGCTCACCACCGGGCAGCACAGATACGCAGTATTTT. This translates into CASSPPGSTDTQYF.

Of note for this clone: Other DNA sequences in the same sample also yield this CDR3. The gene calls are TRBV6-5 and TRBJ2-7, with 8 bases matching TRBD1. Germline values: CDR1 MNHEY, CDR2 SVGAGI. The CDR3 has 15 amino acids. Losses at the gene ends were 3 bases for V and 2 bases for J; bases not matched to a gene: 6. In DNA, the CDR3 is TGTGCCAGCAGTTATGGCAGGGGGCCAACCTACGAGCAGTACTTC. This encodes CASSYGRGPTYEQYF.

This clone was seen more than once but under ten times. The gene calls are TRBV27 and TRBJ2-5, with 14 bases that match TRBD2. Germline lookup yields CDR1 MNHEY and CDR2 SMNVEV (reference sequence). J gave up 4 bases and V 6 bases, and 4 bases lay outside the gene matches. The CDR3 extends over 15 amino acids. Written as DNA, the CDR3 is TGTGCCAGCAGGGTAGGGACTAGCGGGAGAGAGACCCAGTACTTC. Encoded protein: CASRVGTSGRETQYF.

The chain is built from TRBV5-4 and TRBJ1-1, with 7 bases aligning to TRBD1. Germline CDR1 is SGHNT and CDR2 is YYREEE (reference sequence). This CDR3 spans 15 amino acids. After removal of 4 bases from V and 10 bases from J, the junction contained 16 bases not matched to a gene. The CDR3 region is CASSLRLGGPGGAFF. CDR3 in DNA: TGTGCCAGCAGCCTACGATTAGGAGGCCCAGGGGGAGCTTTCTTT.